Below are 23 T cell receptor beta chains sequenced from a single sample in a study of control samples from healthy donors and cancer patients. TCRdb's copy holds only in-frame clones and misses some; the assay was immunoSEQ multiplex PCR. The sample has 190,000 or so clones; approximately 92% are singletons. Sequenced sample: blood. Receptors were obtained from a man younger than 35 in good health.

The chain recombines TRBV7-8 with TRBJ2-2; TRBD2 agrees at 7 bases. Trimming cost V 5 bases and J 4 bases; bases outside gene matches: 13. The CDR3 has 17 residues. Germline V CDR1 and CDR2: SGHVS, FQNEAQ. The CDR3 DNA reads TGTGCCAGCAGCCCCCAGCTAGGTAGCGGGCCCACCGGGGAGCTGTTTTTT. It is translated as CASSPQLGSGPTGELFF. The full variable domain, completed using reference TRBV7-8 and TRBJ2-2, is GAGVSQSPRYKVAKRGQDVALRCDPISGHVSLFWYQQALGQGPEFLTYFQNEAQLDKSGLPSDRFFAERPEGSVSTLKIQRTQQEDSAVYLCASSPQLGSGPTGELFFGEGSRLTVL.

The CDR3 protein is CASSFGTGGQPQHF. Written as DNA, the CDR3 is TGTGCCAGCAGCTTTGGGACAGGGGGACAGCCCCAGCATTTT. V and J are TRBV7-9 and TRBJ1-5; 11 nucleotides align to TRBD1. The germline V gene has CDR1 SEHNR and CDR2 FQNEAQ (reference sequence). This CDR3 spans 14 amino acids. V lost 3 bases, J lost 7 bases, and 2 bases stayed unmatched.

The chain uses TRBV24-1 and TRBJ1-1; 7 nucleotides agree with TRBD1. Trimming cost V 4 bases and J 6 bases; bases outside gene matches: 7. The CDR3 spans 14 residues. CDR1 is KGHDR, CDR2 SFDVKD, per germline. CDR3 bases: TGTGCCACCAGTGAGGAAGGAGGGGGCTCTGAAGCTTTCTTT. It yields the protein CATSEEGGGSEAFF.

The chain uses TRBV9 and TRBJ2-3, with 9 bases that match TRBD2. CDR3 length equals 18 residues. Germline values: CDR1 SGDLS, CDR2 YYNGEE. Germline trimming cut 0 bases from V and 0 bases from J; bases unmatched to any gene: 8. The CDR3 is CASSVGTSVTASTDTQYF. Here the CDR3 DNA reads TGTGCCAGCAGCGTAGGGACTAGCGTTACCGCTAGCACAGATACGCAGTATTTT.

The J gene is TRBJ2-3, the V gene TRBV6-4; the D gene is possibly TRBD2 (5 bases). The CDR3 totals 14 residues. CDR1 MRHNA and CDR2 SNTAGT come from the germline V gene. The V gene lost 5 bases and the J gene lost 5 bases, with 14 bases spanning the gap. In DNA form, the CDR3 reads TGTGCCAGCAGTCAAGGAGGTAGCGAAGATACGCAGTATTTT. The encoded protein is CASSQGGSEDTQYF.

V is TRBV24-1 and J is TRBJ1-2; TRBD1 matches at 8 bases. The CDR3 totals 15 residues. Per germline, CDR1 KGHDR and CDR2 SFDVKD. The V and J ends lost 3 bases and 2 bases, in that order; junction bases with no gene match: 4. The CDR3 sequence: CATSDSRGLNYGYTF. Here the CDR3 DNA reads TGTGCCACCAGTGATAGCAGGGGGCTCAACTATGGCTACACCTTC.

This clone was recorded once. The CDR3 spells CASSPENTEAFF. Written as DNA, the CDR3 is TGTGCCAGCTCCCCCGAGAACACTGAAGCTTTCTTT. V usage is TRBV25-1 and J usage is TRBJ1-1; D gene ambiguous. V was pared by 8 bases and J by 1 base, with 8 bases between. The CDR3 has 12 residues. Germline CDR1 and CDR2: MGHDK and SYGVNS.

This clone was seen a single time. V usage is TRBV5-1 and J usage is TRBJ2-6; 7 bases fit TRBD2. Trimming took 4 bases from V and 0 from J; bases not matched to a gene: 19. The CDR3 totals 21 residues. CDR1 and CDR2 from the germline V gene are SGHRS and YFSETQ. CDR3 coding DNA: TGCGCCAGCAGCCCAGGCCGCCAGGGACTAAACCCATACTCTGGGGCCAACGTCCTGACTTTC. Encoded protein: CASSPGRQGLNPYSGANVLTF. Looking up the rest from reference TRBV5-1 and TRBJ2-6 gives the full variable domain: KAGVTQTPRYLIKTRGQQVTLSCSPISGHRSVSWYQQTPGQGLQFLFEYFSETQRNKGNFPGRFSGRQFSNSRSEMNVSTLELGDSALYLCASSPGRQGLNPYSGANVLTFGAGSRLTVL.

The V gene is TRBV28, the J gene TRBJ1-6; D is perhaps TRBD1 (6 bases). Germline V gene lookup returns CDR1 MDHEN and CDR2 SYDVKM. V was trimmed by 4 bases and J by 3 bases, leaving 16 bases between them. The CDR3 extends over 17 amino acids. CDR3 in DNA: TGTGCCAGCAGTTCGGCAGGGGCTACCTTCTATAATTCACCCCTCCACTTT. Translated: CASSSAGATFYNSPLHF.

The V gene is TRBV10-3, the J gene TRBJ2-1, with TRBD1 matching over 7 bases. In germline, CDR1 is ENHRY, CDR2 SYGVKD. The V and J ends lost 7 bases and 8 bases, in that order; junction bases with no gene match: 11. The CDR3 has 14 amino acids. In nucleotides, the CDR3 is TGTGCCATCACCCCGGGACAGCCGGGCCATGAGCAGTTCTTC. Translating it yields CAITPGQPGHEQFF.

The V gene is TRBV25-1, the J gene TRBJ2-3; TRBD1 matches at 8 bases. This CDR3 is built from 17 residues. The germline V gene has CDR1 MGHDK and CDR2 SYGVNS. The V segment lost 4 bases and the J segment 3 bases; nucleotides outside the gene matches: 12. CDR3 nucleotides: TGTGCCAGCAGTGGGCCTACAGGGGGGAAAGGAACAGATACGCAGTATTTT. Its translation is CASSGPTGGKGTDTQYF. The complete variable domain, with remaining parts taken from reference TRBV25-1 and TRBJ2-3, reads EADIYQTPRYLVIGTGKKITLECSQTMGHDKMYWYQQDPGMELHLIHYSYGVNSTEKGDLSSESTVSRIRTEHFPLTLESARPSHTSQYLCASSGPTGGKGTDTQYFGPGTRLTVL.

V gene TRBV7-3 combines with J gene TRBJ2-1, with 11 bases lining up with TRBD2. From germline, CDR1 is SGHTA and CDR2 FQGTGA. This CDR3 contains 15 residues. Trimming took 6 bases from V and 6 from J; bases not matched to a gene: 7. CDR3 nucleotide sequence: TGTGCCAGCAGTTCTAGCGGGGGGTCGCTCAATGAGCAGTTCTTC. This sequence encodes CASSSSGGSLNEQFF.

This sequence joins TRBV10-3 and TRBJ2-7; no clear D. The germline V gene encodes CDR1 ENHRY and CDR2 SYGVKD. Trimming pared 11 bases from V and 2 bases from J, leaving 16 bases between. CDR3 length: 13 residues. The CDR3 DNA follows: TGTGCCCGCGGCCCCGGTCAGACCTACGAGCAGTACTTC. Translation gives CARGPGQTYEQYF.

This rearrangement joins TRBV11-2 to TRBJ2-5; TRBD1 agrees at 9 bases. The germline V gene encodes CDR1 SGHAT and CDR2 FQNNGV. Trimming took 7 bases from V and 4 from J; bases not matched to a gene: 1. The CDR3 contains 12 residues. In DNA, the CDR3 is TGTGCCAGCACGACAGGGGGAGAGACCCAGTACTTC. It encodes CASTTGGETQYF.

The chain is built from TRBV2 and TRBJ2-3; no firm D call. Germline CDR1 is SNHLY and CDR2 is FYNNEI. The CDR3 sequence is 12 residues long. V was clipped by 6 bases and J by 4 bases, with 8 bases between them. The CDR3 coding sequence is TGTGCCAGCAGCCGTAGGGCAGATACGCAGTATTTT. This translates into CASSRRADTQYF. Together with reference TRBV2 and TRBJ2-3, the CDR3 gives the full variable domain: EPEVTQTPSHQVTQMGQEVILRCVPISNHLYFYWYRQILGQKVEFLVSFYNNEISEKSEIFDDQFSVERPDGSNFTLKIRSTKLEDSAMYFCASSRRADTQYFGPGTRLTVL.

The V and J genes are TRBV29-1 and TRBJ1-4, with 9 bases aligning to TRBD1. V dropped 7 bases and J dropped 2; count of bases not matched to a gene: 5. This CDR3 has 14 residues. Germline CDR1 and CDR2: SQVTM and ANQGSEA. As DNA, the CDR3 is TGCAGCGCTAGGGGGACAGGGACTAATGAAAAACTGTTTTTT. It codes for CSARGTGTNEKLFF. The whole variable domain, filled in from reference TRBV29-1 and TRBJ1-4, reads SAVISQKPSRDICQRGTSLTIQCQVDSQVTMMFWYRQQPGQSLTLIATANQGSEATYESGFVIDKFPISRPNLTFSTLTVSNMSPEDSSIYLCSARGTGTNEKLFFGSGTQLSVL.

The V call is TRBV6-1, the J call TRBJ1-2, with 7 nucleotides matching TRBD1. The CDR3 loop spans 15 amino acids. The germline V gene has CDR1 MNHNS and CDR2 SASEGT. V was clipped by 2 bases and J by 7 bases; unmatched bases: 10. CDR3 nucleotides: TGTGCCAGCAGTGAAAGGGGACAGACCTTGGGTGGCTACACCTTC. The encoded protein is CASSERGQTLGGYTF.

V and J are TRBV24-1 and TRBJ2-3; D gene ambiguous. V lost 9 bases and J lost 2, with 11 bases in between. Germline CDR1 is KGHDR and CDR2 is SFDVKD. This CDR3 is built from 13 residues. The CDR3 sequence is CATLARNTDTQYF. DNA for the CDR3: TGTGCCACCTTAGCCCGCAACACAGATACGCAGTATTTT.

This chain connects TRBV24-1 to TRBJ1-2; D unclear. Germline V CDR1 and CDR2: KGHDR, SFDVKD. The CDR3 is 15 amino acids. The V gene lost 0 bases and the J gene lost 5 bases, with 12 bases spanning the gap. The CDR3 is CATSDLQGDRYGYTF. CDR3 bases: TGTGCCACCAGTGATTTGCAAGGAGATAGATATGGCTACACCTTC.

This clone was counted once. This chain joins TRBV2 and TRBJ1-4; TRBD1 matches at 7 bases. The CDR3 covers 15 residues. Germline V lookup: CDR1 SNHLY, CDR2 FYNNEI. V shed 4 bases and J 7 bases; nucleotides not matched to a gene: 9. This CDR3 reads CASSVEGARGEKLFF. The DNA for the CDR3 is TGTGCCAGCAGTGTTGAGGGGGCGAGAGGTGAAAAACTGTTTTTT.

A single count supports this clone. The V and J genes are TRBV6-5 and TRBJ2-1, with TRBD1 identical over 7 bases. The CDR3 consists of 13 residues. The germline gives CDR1 MNHEY, CDR2 SVGAGI. V was clipped by 7 bases and J by 8 bases; unmatched bases: 8. The CDR3 bases are TGTGCCAGCACAGAAACAGGGGCCCATGAGCAGTTCTTC. It translates to CASTETGAHEQFF.

The chain carries TRBV18 and TRBJ1-2; a weak D match, TRBD1 (5 bases). The germline CDR1 and CDR2 sequences are KGHSH and LQKENI. V gave up 3 bases and J gave up 5 bases, with 7 bases separating them. The CDR3 is made up of 12 amino acids. For the CDR3, the DNA is TGTGCCAGCTCACCGGGGCCTTATGGCTACACCTTC. Protein product: CASSPGPYGYTF.

The genes are TRBV19 and TRBJ2-7, with D possibly TRBD1 on 5 matching bases. From germline, CDR1 is LNHDA and CDR2 SQIVND (reference sequence). Trimming took off 4 bases at V and 4 bases at J, with 11 bases between the two ends. The length of the CDR3 is 13 residues. CDR3 in amino acids: CASSTSQGYEQYF. DNA of the CDR3: TGTGCCAGTAGTACCAGCCAGGGTTACGAGCAGTACTTC.